This T cell receptor beta chain was sequenced for a study of blood T cell repertoires in COVID-19 (dated by TCRdb to the early 2020s). For the study in its entirety: The collaborator samples originated in the United States, Italy and Spain and spanned the acute and convalescent phases of COVID-19. The material from the prospective study consisted of cDNA or gDNA derived from T cells, B-cell-depleted T cells, or PBMCs. Subjects who had been exposed to COVID-19, were actively infected with it, or had recovered from it provided the deeply sampled blood TCRbeta repertoires that made up the dataset. The repertoires were released in a freely available public database meant as a resource for research on the immune response to SARS-CoV-2. Samples were obtained from the ongoing ImmuneRACE study (first 160 participants) and from approximately 1,200 subjects provided by 6 global collaborators. Nearly every sample came with metadata listing a de-identified subject ID, COVID-19 status, age in years and sex. HLA class I and class II types, where available, came from metadata supplied by the sample provider rather than from assay-based typing.

At one collaborating source in Seattle, patients were enrolled during active infection and were followed longitudinally through the course of disease. Whole blood was collected in K2EDTA tubes by collaborating institutions according to the institutions' own protocols. Collaborator samples were shipped for TCRbeta analysis as frozen whole blood, isolated PBMCs, or DNA extracted from either sample type. TCRbeta CDR3 regions were amplified from genomic DNA using the immunoSEQ Assay, a bias-controlled multiplex PCR. The authors' pipeline ran thus. Within the assay, amplification of reference gene primers was used to estimate how many nucleated cells each sample contained. To quantify the absolute abundance of each unique TCRbeta CDR3 rearrangement, sequence reads were collapsed and filtered. For each sample, productive Simpson clonality was calculated as the square root of Simpson's diversity index across productive rearrangements. The source is immuneACCESS, and TCRdb retained only in-frame sequences with V and J called. Part of the clones is not carried over; for the studies checked, unresolved V genes explain less than half of this, and the remainder is unexplained. The V and J calls and the clone size are those of that table, but D and trimming were determined from the DNA. Within this sample are about 160,000 clones, with about 90% of them counted one time only. Together, the top ten hold roughly 4.8% of the sample.

The paper's findings and limits, for the study overall: The quantity of clinical and demographic metadata differed by source and by participant and was supplied without curation.

This clone was picked up one time. Its cognate antigen has yet to be identified. Nothing much larger sits one base from this clone, and base qualities are not available. Sequencing input: peripheral blood. The origin of this receptor is a man aged 25-45 years with COVID-19, enrolled during active disease.

The nucleotides are TGTGCCATCAGCACGAACAACCTTCACGGGGGAGTACTAGCTCCAGATACGCAGTATTTT. Its protein reads: CAISTNNLHGGVLAPDTQYF. Recombination linked TRBV10-3 to TRBJ2-3, and possibly TRBD2, on 6 matching bases. The CDR3 sequence holds 20 residues, the cysteine and phenylalanine included. Only CDR3 DNA is held: 60 bases, read in frame from base 1. V is cut by 6 bases and J by 4 bases, and the space between the germline ends is 32 bases. CDR1 and CDR2, per the germline V gene, are ENHRY and SYGVKD.